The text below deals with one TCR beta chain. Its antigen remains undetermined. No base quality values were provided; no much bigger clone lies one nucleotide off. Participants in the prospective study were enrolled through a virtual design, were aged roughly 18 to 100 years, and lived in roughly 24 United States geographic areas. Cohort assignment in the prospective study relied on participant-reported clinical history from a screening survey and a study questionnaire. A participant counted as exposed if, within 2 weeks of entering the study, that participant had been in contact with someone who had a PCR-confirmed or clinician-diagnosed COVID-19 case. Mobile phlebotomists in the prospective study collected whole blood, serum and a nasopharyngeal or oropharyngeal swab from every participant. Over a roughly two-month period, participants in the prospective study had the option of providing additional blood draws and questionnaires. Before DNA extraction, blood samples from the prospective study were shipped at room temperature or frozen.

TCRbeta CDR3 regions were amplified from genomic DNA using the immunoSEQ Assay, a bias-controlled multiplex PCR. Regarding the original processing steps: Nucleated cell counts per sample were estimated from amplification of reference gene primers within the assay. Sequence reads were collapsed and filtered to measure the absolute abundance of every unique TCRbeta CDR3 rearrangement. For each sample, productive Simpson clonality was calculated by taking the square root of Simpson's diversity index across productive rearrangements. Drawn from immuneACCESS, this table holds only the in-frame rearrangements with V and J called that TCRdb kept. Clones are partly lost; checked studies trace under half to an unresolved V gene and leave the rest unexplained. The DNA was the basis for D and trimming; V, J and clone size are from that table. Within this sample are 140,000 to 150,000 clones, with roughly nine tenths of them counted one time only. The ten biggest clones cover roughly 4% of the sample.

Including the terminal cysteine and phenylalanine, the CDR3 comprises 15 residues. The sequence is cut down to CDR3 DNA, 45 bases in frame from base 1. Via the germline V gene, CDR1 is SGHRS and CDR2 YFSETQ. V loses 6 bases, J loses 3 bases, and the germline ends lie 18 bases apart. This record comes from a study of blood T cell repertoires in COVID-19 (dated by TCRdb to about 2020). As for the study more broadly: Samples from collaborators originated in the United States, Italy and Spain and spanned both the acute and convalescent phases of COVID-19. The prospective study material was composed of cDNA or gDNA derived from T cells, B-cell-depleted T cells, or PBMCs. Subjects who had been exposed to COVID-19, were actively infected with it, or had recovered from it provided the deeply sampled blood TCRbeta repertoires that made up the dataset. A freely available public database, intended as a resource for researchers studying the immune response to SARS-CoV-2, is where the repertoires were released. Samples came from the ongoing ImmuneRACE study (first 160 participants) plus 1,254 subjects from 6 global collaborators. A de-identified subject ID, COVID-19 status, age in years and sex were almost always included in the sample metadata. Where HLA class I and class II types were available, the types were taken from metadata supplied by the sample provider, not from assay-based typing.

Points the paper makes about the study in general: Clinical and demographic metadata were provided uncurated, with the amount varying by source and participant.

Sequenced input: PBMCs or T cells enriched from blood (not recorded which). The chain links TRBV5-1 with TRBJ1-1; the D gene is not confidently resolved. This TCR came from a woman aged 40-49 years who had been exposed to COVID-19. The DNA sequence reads TGCGCCAGCACCATGTCGGGGAGAGGCGACACTGAAGCTTTCTTT. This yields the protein CASTMSGRGDTEAFF.